The sequence of this TCR beta chain was determined in a study of CD8+CD57+ T cells in acquired aplastic anemia. V lost 0 bases and J lost 6, with 5 bases in between. The germline gives CDR1 DFQATT, CDR2 SNEGSKA (reference sequence). The CDR3 totals 11 residues. Genomic DNA, serving as template, underwent TCR beta VDJ and CDR3 profiling. TCRdb re-called the reads with MiXCR, one entry per CDR3 protein. The sample carries about 160,000 distinct CDR3 sequences, approximately 40% recorded once. This TCR derives from a human donor in good health. The sequenced sample consisted of sorted CD4+, CD8+, or CD8+CD57+ T cells (not recorded which) from PBMCs. This sequence joins TRBV20-1 and TRBJ1-1; D is unclear. In nucleotides, the CDR3 is TGCAGTGCTAGAGATATTCCTGAAGCTTTCTTT. Translation gives CSARDIPEAFF.